This is a list of T cell receptor beta chains from one sample in a study of cytomegalovirus exposure and HLA in healthy donors. Only in-frame clones appear in the TCRdb table, and some are missing; sequencing was by immunoSEQ multiplex PCR. This table holds 150,000 or so clones, approximately 73% found once. Specimen: PBMCs. These receptors were taken from a woman between 18 and 29 years old in good health and CMV-seronegative. Both conserved end residues are part of each CDR3. The order of the fields is clone size, J gene, D gene, V gene, CDR3 DNA, CDR3 protein. D genes are given only for firm matches. A clone size is listed for some rows: how often the clone was seen (once, few, many), or a class if it is expanded.

clone_size: -; j_call: TRBJ1-1; d_call: TRBD1; v_call: TRBV5-1; cdr3_nt: TGCGCCAGCAACATCGGGACAGAAAACACTGAAGCTTTCTTT; cdr3_aa: CASNIGTENTEAFF
clone_size: -; j_call: TRBJ1-4; d_call: TRBD1; v_call: TRBV7-9; cdr3_nt: TGTGCCAGCAGTCCCGACAGGGGCCAGGGGGAAAAACTGTTTTTT; cdr3_aa: CASSPDRGQGEKLFF
clone_size: few; j_call: TRBJ1-1; d_call: -; v_call: TRBV11-2; cdr3_nt: TGTGCCAGCAGCTTAGAGGGCAGGGGAACCACTGAAGCTTTCTTT; cdr3_aa: CASSLEGRGTTEAFF
clone_size: -; j_call: TRBJ1-5; d_call: -; v_call: TRBV5-6; cdr3_nt: TGTGCCAGCAGCAGCGGTGCGGGTTTGGAGCAGCCCCAGCATTTT; cdr3_aa: CASSSGAGLEQPQHF
clone_size: -; j_call: TRBJ2-1; d_call: -; v_call: TRBV12-5; cdr3_nt: TGTGCTAGTGGTCCCCAGGGGATCGAACACAATGAGCAGTTCTTC; cdr3_aa: CASGPQGIEHNEQFF
clone_size: -; j_call: TRBJ1-1; d_call: -; v_call: TRBV4-1; cdr3_nt: TGCGCCAGCAGCCGGACAGCCAACACTGAAGCTTTCTTT; cdr3_aa: CASSRTANTEAFF
clone_size: -; j_call: TRBJ1-1; d_call: TRBD1; v_call: TRBV5-8; cdr3_nt: TGTGCCAGCAGCGTGGGGAGGGGGCGAGATACTGAAGCTTTCTTT; cdr3_aa: CASSVGRGRDTEAFF
clone_size: -; j_call: TRBJ1-5; d_call: -; v_call: TRBV5-5; cdr3_nt: TGTGCCAGCAGTTTGACGGGACACAACAATCAGCCCCAGCATTTT; cdr3_aa: CASSLTGHNNQPQHF
clone_size: -; j_call: TRBJ2-1; d_call: TRBD2; v_call: TRBV7-2; cdr3_nt: TGTGCCAGCAGCTTAGCGGGAGGGTATGGGAATGAGCAGTTCTTC; cdr3_aa: CASSLAGGYGNEQFF
clone_size: -; j_call: TRBJ2-1; d_call: TRBD2; v_call: TRBV4-3; cdr3_nt: TGCGCCAGCAGCCCGTTGGCGGGGGGGCCCCATGAGCAGTTCTTC; cdr3_aa: CASSPLAGGPHEQFF
clone_size: -; j_call: TRBJ2-5; d_call: TRBD1; v_call: TRBV6-1; cdr3_nt: TGTGCCAGCAGTGAATGGGGACAGGGGGCATTAAAGACCCAGTACTTC; cdr3_aa: CASSEWGQGALKTQYF
clone_size: -; j_call: TRBJ2-1; d_call: -; v_call: TRBV19; cdr3_nt: TGTGCCAGTAGTACCCGGAGTTATAGCTCCTACAATGAGCAGTTCTTC; cdr3_aa: CASSTRSYSSYNEQFF
clone_size: -; j_call: TRBJ2-1; d_call: -; v_call: TRBV4-3; cdr3_nt: TGCGCCAGCAGCCAAGATAGCAGGGCTATACAGTTCTTC; cdr3_aa: CASSQDSRAIQFF
clone_size: -; j_call: TRBJ1-1; d_call: -; v_call: TRBV7-2; cdr3_nt: TGTGCCAGCAGCTTAGAAAGGCGGTTGAACACTGAAGCTTTCTTT; cdr3_aa: CASSLERRLNTEAFF
clone_size: few; j_call: TRBJ2-7; d_call: -; v_call: TRBV5-4; cdr3_nt: TGTGCCAGCAGCTTGGGGGACTTAGACCCCACCTACGAGCAGTACTTC; cdr3_aa: CASSLGDLDPTYEQYF
clone_size: few; j_call: TRBJ1-4; d_call: -; v_call: TRBV6-5; cdr3_nt: TGTGCCAGCAGTTACTCAGGGGGAAATTCCGAAAAACTGTTTTTT; cdr3_aa: CASSYSGGNSEKLFF
clone_size: -; j_call: TRBJ1-2; d_call: -; v_call: TRBV6-5; cdr3_nt: TGTGCCAGCAGTTACAGCGCAGGGTTGAACCATGGCTACACCTTC; cdr3_aa: CASSYSAGLNHGYTF
clone_size: -; j_call: TRBJ1-6; d_call: TRBD1; v_call: TRBV2; cdr3_nt: TGTGCCAGCACCCGGGACAGGGGTAATTCACCCCTCCACTTT; cdr3_aa: CASTRDRGNSPLHF
clone_size: -; j_call: TRBJ1-2; d_call: -; v_call: TRBV11-2; cdr3_nt: TGTGCCAGCAGCTTATTAGGTTCGGGCTATGGCTACACCTTC; cdr3_aa: CASSLLGSGYGYTF
clone_size: -; j_call: TRBJ1-2; d_call: -; v_call: TRBV10-3; cdr3_nt: TGTGCCATCAGTGAGTCGACCCACCGACTACCGAATAACTATGGCTACACCTTC; cdr3_aa: CAISESTHRLPNNYGYTF
clone_size: -; j_call: TRBJ2-5; d_call: TRBD2; v_call: TRBV7-3; cdr3_nt: TGTGCCAGCAGCTTAGGGGGGGGTCGAGAGACCCAGTACTTC; cdr3_aa: CASSLGGGRETQYF
clone_size: once; j_call: TRBJ1-1; d_call: TRBD1; v_call: TRBV10-3; cdr3_nt: TGTGCCATCGGTGACAGGGGGCCGAACACTGAAGCTTTCTTT; cdr3_aa: CAIGDRGPNTEAFF
clone_size: few; j_call: TRBJ2-7; d_call: TRBD1; v_call: TRBV4-2; cdr3_nt: TGTGCCAGCAGCCAAGTGGGGACAGGGGGCGACGAGCAGTACTTC; cdr3_aa: CASSQVGTGGDEQYF
clone_size: -; j_call: TRBJ1-1; d_call: TRBD1; v_call: TRBV25-1; cdr3_nt: TGTGCCGTACAGGGGGAGAACACTGAAGCTTTCTTT; cdr3_aa: CAVQGENTEAFF
clone_size: few; j_call: TRBJ2-2; d_call: -; v_call: TRBV7-6; cdr3_nt: TGTGCCAGCAGCTCCGTCCAAGGCCCGAGGGTCGCCGGGGAGCTGTTTTTT; cdr3_aa: CASSSVQGPRVAGELFF
clone_size: -; j_call: TRBJ1-2; d_call: -; v_call: TRBV9; cdr3_nt: TGTGCCAGCAGCGTAGGGAGGGAGAACTATGGCTACACCTTC; cdr3_aa: CASSVGRENYGYTF
clone_size: -; j_call: TRBJ1-2; d_call: -; v_call: TRBV4-3; cdr3_nt: TGCGCCAGCAGCCAAGCACCGGGACACTACTCCCGCTCCCTCTATGGCTACACCTTC; cdr3_aa: CASSQAPGHYSRSLYGYTF
clone_size: few; j_call: TRBJ1-1; d_call: -; v_call: TRBV29-1; cdr3_nt: TGCAGCGTCGTACGGTGGACTCAAATGAACACTGAAGCTTTCTTT; cdr3_aa: CSVVRWTQMNTEAFF
clone_size: once; j_call: TRBJ1-4; d_call: -; v_call: TRBV25-1; cdr3_nt: TGTGCCAGCAGTGAATATATTGGGCGGGGGGATAATGAAAAACTGTTTTTT; cdr3_aa: CASSEYIGRGDNEKLFF
clone_size: once; j_call: TRBJ2-5; d_call: TRBD2; v_call: TRBV11-3; cdr3_nt: TGTGCCAGCAGCTTAGACCCAGCGGGAGGCCAAGAGACCCAGTACTTC; cdr3_aa: CASSLDPAGGQETQYF
clone_size: -; j_call: TRBJ1-1; d_call: -; v_call: TRBV7-6; cdr3_nt: TGTGCCAGCAGCCCTGGGTCCGGGACATTGAACACTGAAGCTTTCTTT; cdr3_aa: CASSPGSGTLNTEAFF
clone_size: -; j_call: TRBJ1-6; d_call: -; v_call: TRBV19; cdr3_nt: TGTGCCAGTAGCGTTGGCGCGGGGGTGTCACCCCTCCACTTT; cdr3_aa: CASSVGAGVSPLHF